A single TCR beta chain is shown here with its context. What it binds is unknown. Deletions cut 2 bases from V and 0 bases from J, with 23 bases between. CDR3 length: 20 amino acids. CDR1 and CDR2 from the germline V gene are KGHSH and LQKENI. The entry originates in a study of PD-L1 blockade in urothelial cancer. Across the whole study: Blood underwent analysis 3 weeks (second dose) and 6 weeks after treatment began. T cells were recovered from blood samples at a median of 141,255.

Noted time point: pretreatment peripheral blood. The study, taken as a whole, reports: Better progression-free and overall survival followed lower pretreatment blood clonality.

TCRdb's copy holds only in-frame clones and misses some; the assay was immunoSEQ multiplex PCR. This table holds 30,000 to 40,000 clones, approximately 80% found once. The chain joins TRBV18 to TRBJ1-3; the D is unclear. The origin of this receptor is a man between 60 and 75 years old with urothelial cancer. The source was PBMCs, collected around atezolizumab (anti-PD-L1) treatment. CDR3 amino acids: CASSPIFRGTGVLSGNTIYF. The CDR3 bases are TGTGCCAGCTCACCAATTTTTCGAGGAACTGGAGTTCTCTCTGGAAACACCATATATTTT.